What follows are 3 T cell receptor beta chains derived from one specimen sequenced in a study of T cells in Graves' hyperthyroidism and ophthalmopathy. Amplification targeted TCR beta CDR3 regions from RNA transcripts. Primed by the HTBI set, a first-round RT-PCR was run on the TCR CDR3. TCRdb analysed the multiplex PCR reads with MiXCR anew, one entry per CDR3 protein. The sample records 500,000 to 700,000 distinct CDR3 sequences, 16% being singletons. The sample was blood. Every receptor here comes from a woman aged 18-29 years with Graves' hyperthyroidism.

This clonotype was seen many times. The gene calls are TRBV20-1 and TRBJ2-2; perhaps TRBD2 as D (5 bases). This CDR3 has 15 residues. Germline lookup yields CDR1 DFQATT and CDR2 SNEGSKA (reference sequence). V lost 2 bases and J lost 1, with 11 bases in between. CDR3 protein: CSARSPAENTGELFF. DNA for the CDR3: TGCAGTGCTAGATCACCAGCGGAGAACACCGGGGAGCTGTTTTTT.

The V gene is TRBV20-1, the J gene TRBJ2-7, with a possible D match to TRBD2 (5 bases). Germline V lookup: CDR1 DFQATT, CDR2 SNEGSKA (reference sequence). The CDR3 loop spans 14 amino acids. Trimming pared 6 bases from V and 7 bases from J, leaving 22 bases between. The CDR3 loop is CSATRSGRDGEQYF. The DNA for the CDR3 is TGCAGTGCAACTCGGAGTGGCCGGGATGGGGAGCAGTACTTC.

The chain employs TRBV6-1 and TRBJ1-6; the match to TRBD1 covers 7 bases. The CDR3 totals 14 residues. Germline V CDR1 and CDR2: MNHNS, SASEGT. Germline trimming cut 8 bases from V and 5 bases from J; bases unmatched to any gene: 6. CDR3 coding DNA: TGTGCCAGCTGCATTGACAGGGATAATTCACCCCTCCACTTT. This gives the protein CASCIDRDNSPLHF.